A selection of T cell receptor beta chains follows, all from one sample in a study of blood T cell repertoires in COVID-19. The method was immunoSEQ multiplex PCR; TCRdb's version includes in-frame clones alone and lacks a portion of them. Of 19,000 or so clones in the sample, 82% were seen once. Sequenced: peripheral blood. These TCRs come from a human donor in a cohort sampled during active COVID-19. Both conserved end residues are part of each CDR3. The D gene is left open where the match is weak. Part of the rows lack a size; the others show once, few, many or a class for expanded clones.

J	D	V	size	DNA	CDR3
TRBJ2-5	TRBD1	TRBV24-1	NA	TGTGCCACCAGCGAGACAGGGTACGGAGAGACCCAGTACTTC	CATSETGYGETQYF
TRBJ1-4	TRBD1	TRBV28	NA	TGTGCCAGCAGTTTGCTAGGACAGGGGGACGAAAAACTGTTTTTT	CASSLLGQGDEKLFF
TRBJ1-4	NA	TRBV7-2	few	TGTGCCAGCAGCTTATCAGGCAGCCTCCAGACGAATGAAAAACTGTTTTTT	CASSLSGSLQTNEKLFF
TRBJ2-2	TRBD2	TRBV4-2	NA	TGTGCCAGCAGCCGGGTGACAAAGACTAGCGGGAGCGGCGGGGAGCTGTTTTTT	CASSRVTKTSGSGGELFF
TRBJ2-2	NA	TRBV19	NA	TGTGCCAGTAGGCCGGGACAAGTCACCGGGGAGCTGTTTTTT	CASRPGQVTGELFF
TRBJ2-7	NA	TRBV11-2	NA	TGTGCCAGCAGCTACCGGGTCCCTACATCCTACGAGCAGTACTTC	CASSYRVPTSYEQYF
TRBJ1-1	NA	TRBV18	NA	TGTGCCAGCTCACCACCGGGAGCAGGGGTCGACACTGAAGCTTTCTTT	CASSPPGAGVDTEAFF
TRBJ2-7	NA	TRBV5-6	NA	TGTGCCAGCAGCTTTGGGGGGAGCTACGAGCAGTACTTC	CASSFGGSYEQYF
TRBJ1-5	TRBD1	TRBV27	once	TGTGCCAGCAGTTTCAGACAGGGACCCGATCAGCCCCAGCATTTT	CASSFRQGPDQPQHF
TRBJ2-3	TRBD2	TRBV28	NA	TGTGCCAGCAGTTTTAACCAAGGGAGGGCAGATACGCAGTATTTT	CASSFNQGRADTQYF
TRBJ2-7	TRBD1	TRBV19	once	TGTGCCAGTAGTGCGGGACAGGGGTACGAGCAGTACTTC	CASSAGQGYEQYF
TRBJ2-3	TRBD2	TRBV6-4	NA	TGTGCCAGCAGTCACGAGACTAGCGAAACAGATACGCAGTATTTT	CASSHETSETDTQYF
TRBJ2-1	TRBD2	TRBV5-1	once	TGCGCCAGCAGCTCCCGACTAGCGGGAAACAATGAGCAGTTCTTC	CASSSRLAGNNEQFF
TRBJ1-2	NA	TRBV4-1	few	TGCGCCAGCAGCCAAGGGACGGACAGATGGGGCTACACCTTC	CASSQGTDRWGYTF
TRBJ1-1	NA	TRBV29-1	NA	TGCAGCGTAGAGGATGGACCGTGGGAGGAAGCTTTCTTT	CSVEDGPWEEAFF
TRBJ1-1	NA	TRBV12-1	NA	TGTGCCAGCAGCTTTGCGTCGGACAGACACACTGAAGCTTTCTTT	CASSFASDRHTEAFF
TRBJ1-3	NA	TRBV5-4	NA	TGTGCCAGCAGCACGTCCCCCTTGAGCTCTGGAAACACCATATATTTT	CASSTSPLSSGNTIYF
TRBJ2-5	NA	TRBV7-9	NA	TGTGCCAGCAGCTTAGTCCCTGCTCCCCGACAGTTCTCCGAGACCCAGTACTTC	CASSLVPAPRQFSETQYF
TRBJ1-1	NA	TRBV29-1	NA	TGCAGCGTTGAGGCTTACACTGAAGCTTTCTTT	CSVEAYTEAFF
TRBJ1-2	TRBD1	TRBV3-1/TRBV3-2	NA	TGTGCCAGCAGCCGTCTAGACAGGGATCACTATGGCTACACCTTC	CASSRLDRDHYGYTF
TRBJ2-1	NA	TRBV6-5	NA	TGTGCCACGGCTCGACAGACCACCTACAATGAGCAGTTCTTC	CATARQTTYNEQFF
TRBJ2-1	NA	TRBV6-4	NA	TGTGCCAGCAGTGACCGGGCAGGGGGGAACAATGAGCAGTTCTTC	CASSDRAGGNNEQFF
TRBJ2-3	TRBD2	TRBV19	NA	TGTGCCAGTAGCCCGGGGACTAGCGCCACAGATACGCAGTATTTT	CASSPGTSATDTQYF
TRBJ2-1	TRBD1	TRBV3-1/TRBV3-2	NA	TGTGCCAGCAGCCCTGGACAGGGTACGTACAATGAGCAGTTCTTC	CASSPGQGTYNEQFF